The clone carrying this TCR beta chain has ten or more counts. Antigen unknown. Amplification yielded TCR beta CDR3 regions, with RNA transcripts as the source. Using the HTBI primer set, a first-round RT-PCR was run on the TCR CDR3. TCRdb reprocessed the multiplex PCR reads with MiXCR, giving one entry per CDR3 protein. The sample carries about 640,000 distinct CDR3 sequences, roughly 15% recorded once. Based on clinical symptoms, serum thyroxine and TRAb, thyroid ultrasound and orbital computed tomography, diagnoses were reached. The sample originates from a study of T cells in Graves' hyperthyroidism and ophthalmopathy. Looking at the study overall: Specimen type is peripheral blood, collected at initial diagnosis prior to any treatment.

There are 14 residues in the CDR3. V lost 11 bases, J lost 0 bases, and 7 bases stayed unmatched. Germline V gives CDR1 SNHLY, CDR2 FYNNEI. Study observations and caveats: The majority of expanded thyroid clonotypes above 0.001 also appeared in blood. Ophthalmopathy, as predicted by the model, came a median 6.5 months after the prediction.

Input material: blood. This sequence originates from a woman aged 45-65 years with Graves' ophthalmopathy. The V and J genes are TRBV2 and TRBJ2-3; 8 bases are a match to TRBD2. The CDR3 DNA sequence: TGTGCCGGACGAGCGGGAGTAAGCACAGATACGCAGTATTTT. The encoded protein is CAGRAGVSTDTQYF.